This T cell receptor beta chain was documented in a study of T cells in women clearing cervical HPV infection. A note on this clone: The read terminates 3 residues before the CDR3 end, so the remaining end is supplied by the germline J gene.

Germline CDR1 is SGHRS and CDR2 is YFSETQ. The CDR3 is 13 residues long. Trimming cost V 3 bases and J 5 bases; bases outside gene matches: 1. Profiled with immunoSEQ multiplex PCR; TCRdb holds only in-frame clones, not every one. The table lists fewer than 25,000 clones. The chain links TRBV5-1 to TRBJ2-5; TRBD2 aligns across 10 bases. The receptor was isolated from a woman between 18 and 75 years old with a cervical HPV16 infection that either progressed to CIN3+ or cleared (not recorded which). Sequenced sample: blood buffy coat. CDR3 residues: CASSWTSGETQYF. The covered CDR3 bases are TGCGCCAGCAGCTGGACTAGCGGCGAGACC.